The source of this TCR beta chain is a study of identical twins. Notes on the study in general: Models underestimated TCR alpha sharing (out-of-frame) in monozygotic twins. There were fewer insertions in abundant cord blood beta clonotypes, but memory repertoires showed no such pattern.

A universal primer binding site was introduced by template switching. The final cDNA contained unique molecular identifiers. TCRdb used MiXCR to reprocess the 5' RACE reads, holding one entry per CDR3 protein. Of 1.5 million to 2 million distinct CDR3 sequences in the sample, 25% to 35% were seen once. In this sample, this clonotype turned up a few times. Its antigen is unknown. Sequences were obtained from cord blood. This TCR came from a newborn girl in good health.

CDR3 sequence (DNA): TGTGCCAGCACCACAAGTGGAGGGTATCCTACCCAGTACTTC. Its protein product is CASTTSGGYPTQYF. The V gene is TRBV28, the J gene TRBJ2-5; D perhaps matches TRBD2 (6 bases). CDR3 size: 14 residues. Trimming cost V 7 bases and J 8 bases, with 20 bases left between them. Germline CDR1 MDHEN, CDR2 SYDVKM.